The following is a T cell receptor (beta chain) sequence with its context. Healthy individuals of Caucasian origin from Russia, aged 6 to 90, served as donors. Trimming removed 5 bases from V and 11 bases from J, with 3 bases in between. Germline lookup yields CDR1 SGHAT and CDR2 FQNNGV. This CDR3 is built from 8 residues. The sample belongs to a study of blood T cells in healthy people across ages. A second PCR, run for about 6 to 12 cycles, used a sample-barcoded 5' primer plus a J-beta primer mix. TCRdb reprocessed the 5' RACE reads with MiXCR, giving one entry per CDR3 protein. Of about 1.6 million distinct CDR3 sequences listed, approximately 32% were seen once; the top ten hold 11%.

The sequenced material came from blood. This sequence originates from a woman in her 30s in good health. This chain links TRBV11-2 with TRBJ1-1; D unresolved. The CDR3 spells CASSGAFF. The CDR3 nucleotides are TGTGCCAGCAGCGGGGCTTTCTTT.